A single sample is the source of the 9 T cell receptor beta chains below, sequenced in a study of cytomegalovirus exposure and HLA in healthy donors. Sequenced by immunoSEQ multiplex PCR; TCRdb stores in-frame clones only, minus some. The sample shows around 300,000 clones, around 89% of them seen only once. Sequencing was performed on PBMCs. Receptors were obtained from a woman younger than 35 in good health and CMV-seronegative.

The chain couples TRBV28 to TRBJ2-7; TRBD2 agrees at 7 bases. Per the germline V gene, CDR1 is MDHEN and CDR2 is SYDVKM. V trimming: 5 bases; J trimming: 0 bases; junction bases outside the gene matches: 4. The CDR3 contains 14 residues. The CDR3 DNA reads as TGTGCCAGCAGTGGGGGGGATTCCTCCTACGAGCAGTACTTC. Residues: CASSGGDSSYEQYF.

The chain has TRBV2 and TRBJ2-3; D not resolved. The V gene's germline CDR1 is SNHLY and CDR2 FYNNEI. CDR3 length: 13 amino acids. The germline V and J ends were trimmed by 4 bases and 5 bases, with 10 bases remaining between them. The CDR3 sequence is CASSGNPLDTQYF. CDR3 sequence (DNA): TGTGCCAGCAGTGGTAATCCTTTAGATACGCAGTATTTT.

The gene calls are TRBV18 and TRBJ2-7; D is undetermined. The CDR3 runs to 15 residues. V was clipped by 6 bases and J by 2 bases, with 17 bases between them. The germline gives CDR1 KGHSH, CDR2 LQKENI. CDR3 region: CASSPADIYPYEQYF. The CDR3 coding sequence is TGTGCCAGCTCTCCGGCCGACATTTATCCCTACGAGCAGTACTTC.

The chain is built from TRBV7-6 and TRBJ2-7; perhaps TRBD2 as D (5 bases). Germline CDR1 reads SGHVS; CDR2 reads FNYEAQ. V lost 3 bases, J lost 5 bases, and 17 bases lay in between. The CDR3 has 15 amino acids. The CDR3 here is CASSFSGKAFDEQYF. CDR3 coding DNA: TGTGCCAGCAGCTTTTCGGGAAAGGCGTTTGACGAGCAGTACTTC.

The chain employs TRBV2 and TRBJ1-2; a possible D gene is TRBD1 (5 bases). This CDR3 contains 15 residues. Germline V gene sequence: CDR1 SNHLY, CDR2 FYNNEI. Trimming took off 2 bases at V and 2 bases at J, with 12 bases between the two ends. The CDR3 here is CASSEKRGGNYGYTF. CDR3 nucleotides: TGTGCCAGCAGTGAAAAACGGGGGGGAAACTATGGCTACACCTTC.

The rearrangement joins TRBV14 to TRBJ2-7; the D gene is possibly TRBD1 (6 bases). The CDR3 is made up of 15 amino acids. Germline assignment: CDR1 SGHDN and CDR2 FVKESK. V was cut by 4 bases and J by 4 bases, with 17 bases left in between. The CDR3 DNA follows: TGTGCCAGCAGCCCAGACCTTGGACAGCAATACGAGCAGTACTTC. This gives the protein CASSPDLGQQYEQYF.

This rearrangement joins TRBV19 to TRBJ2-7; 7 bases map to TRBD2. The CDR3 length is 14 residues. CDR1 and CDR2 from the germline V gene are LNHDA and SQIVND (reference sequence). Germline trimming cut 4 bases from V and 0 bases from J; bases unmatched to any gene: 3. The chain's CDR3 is CASSTGLGSYEQYF. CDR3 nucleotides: TGTGCCAGTAGTACCGGACTAGGCTCCTACGAGCAGTACTTC.

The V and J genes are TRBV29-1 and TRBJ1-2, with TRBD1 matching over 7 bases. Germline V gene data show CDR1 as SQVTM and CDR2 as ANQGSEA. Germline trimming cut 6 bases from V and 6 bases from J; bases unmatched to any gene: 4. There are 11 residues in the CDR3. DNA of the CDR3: TGCAGCGTCGGACAGGAAAATGGCTACACCTTC. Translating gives CSVGQENGYTF.

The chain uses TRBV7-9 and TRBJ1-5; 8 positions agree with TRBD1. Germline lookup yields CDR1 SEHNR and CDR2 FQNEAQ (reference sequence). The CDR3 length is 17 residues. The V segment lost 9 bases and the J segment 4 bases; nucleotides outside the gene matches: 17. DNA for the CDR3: TGTGCCAGTGCTCTGGGACAGGTGACCCTCGCTAATCAGCCCCAGCATTTT. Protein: CASALGQVTLANQPQHF.